The rows below give T cell receptor beta chains drawn from one sample of a study of human T cells and chemical hapten exposure. TCRdb reanalysed the RACE reads using MiXCR and keeps one entry per CDR3 protein. The sample has approximately 110,000 distinct CDR3 sequences; 11% are singletons. The specimen was whole blood, collected in connection with sensitization to the hapten diphenylcyclopropenone (DPC). The receptors shown here come from a middle-aged woman with alopecia areata. Some clones in this sample may be carry-over from other donors' samples. CDR3s include the opening cysteine and the closing phenylalanine or tryptophan. The D gene is left open where the match is weak. A row's size may be missing; if present it is once, few, many or a size class.

v_gene	j_gene	d_gene	abundance	len	CDR3nt	CDR3aa
TRBV18	TRBJ1-2	.	few	14	TGTGCCAGCTCACTCTTGACGGATAACTATGGCTACACCTTC	CASSLLTDNYGYTF
TRBV3-1	TRBJ2-7	TRBD1	.	14	TGTGCCAGCAGCCGACAGGGGGCGGTTTACGAGCAGTACTTC	CASSRQGAVYEQYF
TRBV28	TRBJ1-1	TRBD1	.	15	TGTGCCAGCAGCCCCCCCGACAGGGGGCCCACTGAAGCTTTCTTT	CASSPPDRGPTEAFF
TRBV6-5	TRBJ2-6	TRBD2	many	15	TGTGCCAGCAGGTTCGGGACTACTGGGGCCAACGTCCTGACTTTC	CASRFGTTGANVLTF
TRBV12-3/TRBV12-4	TRBJ2-7	.	few	13	TGTGCCAGCAGGGGAGCAGCAGCCTACGAGCAGTACTTC	CASRGAAAYEQYF
TRBV7-2	TRBJ1-3	.	few	14	TGTGCCAGCAGCCCCCGACAGGCTGGAAACACCATATATTTT	CASSPRQAGNTIYF
TRBV19	TRBJ1-4	TRBD1	few	13	TGTGCCACCGGACAGGTTCGTGGGGAAAAACTGTTTTTT	CATGQVRGEKLFF
TRBV3-1	TRBJ1-1	.	few	13	TGTGCCAGCAGCTTCTCTAGTCGCTCTGAAGCTTTCTTT	CASSFSSRSEAFF
TRBV7-2	TRBJ2-1	TRBD2	many	15	TGTGCCAGCAGCTTCAGGGCGGGGGAATACAATGAGCAGTTCTTC	CASSFRAGEYNEQFF
TRBV20-1	TRBJ2-7	.	.	14	TGCAGTGCTAGAAGAGCGGGTAGCTCCTACGAGCAGTACTTC	CSARRAGSSYEQYF
TRBV11-2	TRBJ2-1	TRBD2	many	16	TGTGCCAGCAGCCCGTTACTAGCGGGAGGGCCGGTTGAGCAGTTCTTC	CASSPLLAGGPVEQFF
TRBV6-1	TRBJ1-2	.	few	15	TGTGCCAGCAGTGAAAAGGCGAGTCCGGGATATGGCTACACCTTC	CASSEKASPGYGYTF